Below, 19 T cell receptor beta chains from the same sample are listed, as sequenced in a study of CD8+ T cells in alopecia areata. The authors extracted RNA and reverse transcribed it into cDNA as the sequencing template. TCRdb keeps only in-frame clones here, not all; method: immunoSEQ multiplex PCR. The sample contains some 120,000 clones, 61% of which appear only once. Treatment given: oral pan-JAK inhibitor, 5-10 mg twice daily. Material: CD4+ T cells sorted from blood, obtained at week 4, from a patient treated with tofacitinib. The source of these receptors is a human donor with alopecia areata.

This chain joins TRBV2 and TRBJ2-7, with TRBD1 as a possible D gene (5 bases). Trimming took off 4 bases at V and 2 bases at J, with 15 bases between the two ends. Germline V lookup: CDR1 SNHLY, CDR2 FYNNEI. The CDR3 contains 15 residues. Here the CDR3 reads CASSGRQSSAYEQYF. The DNA for the CDR3 is TGTGCCAGCAGTGGCAGACAGTCGTCGGCCTACGAGCAGTACTTC. Full variable domain (outside the CDR3, taken from reference TRBV2 and TRBJ2-7): EPEVTQTPSHQVTQMGQEVILRCVPISNHLYFYWYRQILGQKVEFLVSFYNNEISEKSEIFDDQFSVERPDGSNFTLKIRSTKLEDSAMYFCASSGRQSSAYEQYFGPGTRLTVT.

The CDR3: CASSLLGEYYNEQFF. DNA for the CDR3: TGTGCCAGCAGTTTATTGGGAGAATACTACAATGAGCAGTTCTTC. This sequence joins TRBV27 and TRBJ2-1, with a possible D match to TRBD2 (5 bases). V lost 1 base to trimming and J lost 3 bases, with 10 bases between them. CDR1 is MNHEY and CDR2 is SMNVEV in the germline V gene (reference sequence). The CDR3 has 15 amino acids.

The gene calls are TRBV25-1 and TRBJ2-7; unclear D gene. CDR3 size: 12 residues. Germline loops: CDR1 MGHDK, CDR2 SYGVNS. Trimming took 5 bases from V and 0 from J, leaving 5 bases between them. The CDR3 DNA reads TGTGCCAGCAGTCTCAGCTCCTACGAGCAGTACTTC. Translating it yields CASSLSSYEQYF.

The chain recombines TRBV4-2 with TRBJ1-4; D might be TRBD1 (6 bases). Germline CDR1 LGHNA, CDR2 YNFKEQ. The CDR3 has 14 residues. The ends were cut back, 0 bases at V and 8 bases at J, with 10 bases in the middle. The CDR3 spells CASSQDRGLEKLFF. CDR3 in DNA: TGTGCCAGCAGCCAAGATAGGGGGTTGGAAAAACTGTTTTTT.

This clone has just one count. The chain employs TRBV5-6 and TRBJ1-5; a possible D gene is TRBD1 (5 bases). The V gene lost 4 bases and the J gene lost 5 bases, with 16 bases spanning the gap. Germline V gene lookup returns CDR1 SGHDT and CDR2 YYEEEE. The CDR3 extends over 15 amino acids. The CDR3 DNA sequence: TGTGCCAGCAGCCTCTCCTTGGGCAGGGATCAGCCCCAGCATTTT. Translating gives CASSLSLGRDQPQHF.

This clone came up once. The chain joins TRBV29-1 to TRBJ1-1, with D possibly TRBD1 on 5 matching bases. Trimming pared 7 bases from V and 1 base from J, leaving 7 bases between. The V gene's germline CDR1 is SQVTM and CDR2 ANQGSEA. The CDR3 contains 11 residues. Here the CDR3 reads CSGGENTEAFF. The CDR3 nucleotides are TGCAGCGGGGGGGAGAACACTGAAGCTTTCTTT.

The rearrangement uses TRBV5-1 and TRBJ1-2, with TRBD1 identical over 9 bases. The CDR3 is 14 residues long. Per germline, CDR1 SGHRS and CDR2 YFSETQ. J gave up 6 bases and V 2 bases, and 5 bases lay outside the gene matches. CDR3 in DNA: TGCGCCAGCAGCTTCCTGGGACAGGGTCATGGCTACACCTTC. It specifies CASSFLGQGHGYTF.

This clone was seen just once. The rearrangement joins TRBV9 to TRBJ2-3; no definite D call. V gave up 0 bases and J gave up 2 bases, with 10 bases separating them. Germline V lookup: CDR1 SGDLS, CDR2 YYNGEE. CDR3 length: 15 amino acids. The CDR3 sequence: CASSVVGVITDTQYF. The CDR3 coding sequence is TGTGCCAGCAGCGTAGTTGGGGTGATCACAGATACGCAGTATTTT.

This chain connects TRBV9 to TRBJ2-5; D is possibly TRBD2 (6 bases). CDR1 and CDR2 (germline): SGDLS, YYNGEE. The CDR3 covers 15 residues. Trimming took 3 bases from V and 2 from J, leaving 14 bases between them. Written as DNA, the CDR3 is TGTGCCAGCAGCGGCGGGGCGGTAGGGCAAGAGACCCAGTACTTC. Protein: CASSGGAVGQETQYF.

This clone was seen just once. The chain links TRBV4-2 to TRBJ2-3, with 7 bases that match TRBD2. This CDR3 has 16 amino acids. The trim removed 1 base at V and 2 bases at J, leaving 6 bases unmatched. CDR1 is LGHNA and CDR2 is YNFKEQ in the germline V gene. CDR3 sequence (DNA): TGTGCCAGCAGCCAAGGATCAGCGGGGAACACAGATACGCAGTATTTT. It specifies CASSQGSAGNTDTQYF.

The CDR3, as DNA: TGTGCCAGCAGCCCCACAAGAGGTCAGCCCCAGCATTTT. Its translation is CASSPTRGQPQHF. This chain uses TRBV7-2 with TRBJ1-5; D gene ambiguous. Trimming took off 5 bases at V and 6 bases at J, with 11 bases between the two ends. This CDR3 is built from 13 residues. CDR1 is SGHTA, CDR2 FQGNSA, per germline.

The chain links TRBV29-1 to TRBJ1-4, with 7 nucleotides matching TRBD1. The length of the CDR3 is 12 residues. Trimming removed 5 bases from V and 8 bases from J; junction bases left unmatched: 5. From germline, CDR1 is SQVTM and CDR2 ANQGSEA. DNA of the CDR3: TGCAGCGTTCGACAGGGTAGCGAAAAACTGTTTTTT. It yields the protein CSVRQGSEKLFF.

The rearrangement joins TRBV29-1 to TRBJ2-7; maybe TRBD1 (5 bases). The length of the CDR3 is 13 residues. Trimming took off 0 bases at V and 2 bases at J, with 8 bases between the two ends. Looked up from germline, CDR1 is SQVTM and CDR2 is ANQGSEA. In nucleotides, the CDR3 is TGCAGCGTTGAAGAGGACAAGACCTACGAGCAGTACTTC. Translated: CSVEEDKTYEQYF.

The chain employs TRBV7-6 and TRBJ2-7; D is undetermined. The V end lost 2 bases, the J end lost 5 bases, and 4 bases lay between the germline ends. CDR1 and CDR2 from the germline V gene are SGHVS and FNYEAQ. This CDR3 region has 11 residues. The CDR3 loop reads CASSLTHEQYF. CDR3 in DNA: TGTGCCAGCAGCTTAACCCACGAGCAGTACTTC.

The V and J genes are TRBV4-2 and TRBJ2-5; TRBD2 agrees at 8 bases. V lost 3 bases and J lost 5; bases outside the gene matches: 8. Looked up from germline, CDR1 is LGHNA and CDR2 is YNFKEQ. The length of the CDR3 is 15 residues. CDR3 amino acids: CASSQARGGDETQYF. For the CDR3, the DNA is TGTGCCAGCAGCCAGGCCCGGGGGGGGGACGAGACCCAGTACTTC.

This clone was picked up a small number of times. The chain joins TRBV7-2 to TRBJ1-1, with 8 bases matching TRBD1. This CDR3 region has 15 residues. Germline lookup yields CDR1 SGHTA and CDR2 FQGNSA. The V gene end was trimmed by 1 base and the J gene end by 11 bases; junction bases not matched to a gene: 12. DNA for the CDR3: TGTGCCAGCAGCTTAGTAGGAGGACAGGGCCAGAGTGCTTTCTTT. It translates to CASSLVGGQGQSAFF. Full variable domain (remainder filled in from reference TRBV7-2 and TRBJ1-1): GAGVSQSPSNKVTEKGKDVELRCDPISGHTALYWYRQSLGQGLEFLIYFQGNSAPDKSGLPSDRFSAERTGGSVSTLTIQRTQQEDSAVYLCASSLVGGQGQSAFFGQGTRLTVV.

The genes are TRBV7-9 and TRBJ2-7; D possibly corresponds to TRBD1 (6 bases). This CDR3 spans 13 amino acids. CDR1 and CDR2 from the germline V gene are SEHNR and FQNEAQ (reference sequence). Trimming removed 5 bases from V and 3 bases from J, with 11 bases in between. The CDR3 sequence: CASSQGHLYEQYF. The CDR3 nucleotides read TGTGCCAGCAGCCAGGGACACCTCTACGAGCAGTACTTC. Combining the CDR3 with reference TRBV7-9 and TRBJ2-7 gives the whole variable domain DTGVSQNPRHKITKRGQNVTFRCDPISEHNRLYWYRQTLGQGPEFLTYFQNEAQLEKSRLLSDRFSAERPKGSFSTLEIQRTEQGDSAMYLCASSQGHLYEQYFGPGTRLTVT.

This clone was seen just once. This rearrangement joins TRBV15 to TRBJ2-5; D remains unclear. CDR1 is LNHNV, CDR2 YYDKDF, per germline (reference sequence). V gave up 0 bases and J gave up 0 bases, with 5 bases separating them. The CDR3 has 14 residues. CDR3 sequence: CATSREEYQETQYF. DNA for the CDR3: TGTGCCACCAGCAGAGAGGAGTACCAAGAGACCCAGTACTTC. The complete variable domain, with remaining parts taken from reference TRBV15 and TRBJ2-5, reads DAMVIQNPRYQVTQFGKPVTLSCSQTLNHNVMYWYQQKSSQAPKLLFHYYDKDFNNEADTPDNFQSRRPNTSFCFLDIRSPGLGDTAMYLCATSREEYQETQYFGPGTRLLVL.

There are a few counts of this clone. The chain combines TRBV21-1 with TRBJ2-4; whether TRBD2, the table's D call, matches the DNA was not checked. TRBV21-1 corresponds to a pseudogene. The CDR3 has 16 amino acids. CDR3 loop: CASSIAREGHWNIQYF. CDR3 sequence (DNA): TGTGCCAGCAGCATTGCGCGGGAGGGCCATTGGAACATTCAGTACTTC.